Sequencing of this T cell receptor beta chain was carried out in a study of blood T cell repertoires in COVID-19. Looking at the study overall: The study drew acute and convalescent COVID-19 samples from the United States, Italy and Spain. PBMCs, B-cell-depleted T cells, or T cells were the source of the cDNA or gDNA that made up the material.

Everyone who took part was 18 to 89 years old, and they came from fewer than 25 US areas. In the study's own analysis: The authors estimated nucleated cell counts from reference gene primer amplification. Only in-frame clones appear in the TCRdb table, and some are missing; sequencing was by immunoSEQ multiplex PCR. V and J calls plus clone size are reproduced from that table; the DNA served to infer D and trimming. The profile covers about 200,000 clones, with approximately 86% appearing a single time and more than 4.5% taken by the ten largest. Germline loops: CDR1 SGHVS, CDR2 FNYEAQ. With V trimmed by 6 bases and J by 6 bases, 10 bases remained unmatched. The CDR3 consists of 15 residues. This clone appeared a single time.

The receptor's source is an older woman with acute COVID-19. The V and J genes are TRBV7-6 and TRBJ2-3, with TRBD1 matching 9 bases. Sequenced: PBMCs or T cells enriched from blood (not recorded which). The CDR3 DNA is TGTGCCAGCAGTAAAGGACAGGGGAGGACGGATACGCAGTATTTT. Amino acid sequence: CASSKGQGRTDTQYF.